This entry features one TCR beta chain sequence. What it binds is not known. In the source study's methods: There were no quality scores in the junction-only immunoSEQ sequences, so filtering differed. The data were produced by immunoSEQ multiplex PCR, yet TCRdb's version contains in-frame clones alone and is incomplete. V, J and clone size derive from that table, while D and trimming were established from the DNA sequence. The table includes over 1.5 million clones, approximately 98% detected once. This sample is drawn from a study of shared clonotypes between healthy human individuals. CDR1 and CDR2 (germline): SGHRS, YFSETQ. This CDR3 region has 13 residues. V dropped 4 bases and J dropped 8 bases, with 15 bases sitting between them. Findings and caveats of the study: The generation probabilities recorded for non-shared clonotypes fell below those of clonotypes shared by all four donors.

The rearrangement uses TRBV5-1 and TRBJ1-2, with D maybe TRBD1 (6 bases). The sequence was collected from a man aged 30 to 45 in good health. Sequenced material: naive CD4+ T cells sorted from blood. Subset defined: CD45RA+ positively selected. For the CDR3, the DNA is TGCGCCAGCAGCCCTCTTGGACAGACCGGCTACACCTTC. The encoded protein is CASSPLGQTGYTF.